Below are 21 T cell receptor beta chains sequenced from a single sample in a study of T-cell reconstitution after alpha-beta-depleted transplantation in children. Unique molecular identifiers featured in how the TCRbeta library was prepared. A single record per CDR3 protein comes from TCRdb applying MiXCR to the PCR reads. Here the sample spans about 250,000 distinct CDR3 sequences, roughly a quarter being singletons. The source material was PBMCs, mostly from graft donor cells, sampled 360 days after TCRalphabeta/CD19-depleted stem cell transplant. These receptors were taken from a female patient aged 2 to 10 who had a stem cell transplant for congenital amegakaryocytic thrombocytopenia, so the T cells may come from the graft donor.

This clonotype was picked up a small number of times. The gene calls are TRBV12-3 or TRBV12-4 and TRBJ2-3; 11 bases line up with TRBD2. The CDR3 runs 15 residues. The V and J ends lost 3 bases and 2 bases, in that order; junction bases with no gene match: 1. CDR3 loop: CASSFSGRATDTQYF. In DNA form, the CDR3 reads TGTGCCAGCAGTTTTAGCGGGAGGGCCACAGATACGCAGTATTTT.

J is TRBJ2-2 and V is TRBV12-3 or TRBV12-4; the match to TRBD1 covers 8 bases. The length of the CDR3 is 15 residues. Unmatched junction bases numbered 5, after V lost 7 bases and J lost 1 base. The CDR3 DNA reads TGTGCCAGCACCTTCGGACAGGGGAACACCGGGGAGCTGTTTTTT. It translates to CASTFGQGNTGELFF.

The V call is TRBV20-1, the J call TRBJ2-1, with 12 bases fitting TRBD2. The V segment lost 7 bases and the J segment 7 bases; nucleotides outside the gene matches: 11. The germline V gene encodes CDR1 DFQATT and CDR2 SNEGSKA (reference sequence). This CDR3 region has 15 residues. The CDR3 DNA reads as TGCAGTGGGATCACCGGGACTAGCGGGTCAAATGAGCAGTTCTTC. This encodes CSGITGTSGSNEQFF.

This clonotype was counted many times. The J gene is TRBJ2-1, the V gene TRBV28; a possible D gene is TRBD1 (5 bases). V shed 5 bases and J shed 7 bases, with 24 bases lying between them. The germline V gene has CDR1 MDHEN and CDR2 SYDVKM. This CDR3 contains 17 residues. This CDR3 reads CASSPIPRTPTVNEQFF. The CDR3 coding sequence is TGTGCCAGCAGTCCGATCCCACGGACACCAACTGTGAATGAGCAGTTCTTC.

The chain joins TRBV3-1 to TRBJ2-7; possibly TRBD2 for D (6 bases). The germline V and J ends were trimmed by 2 bases and 0 bases, with 17 bases remaining between them. In germline, CDR1 is LGHDT, CDR2 YNNKEL (reference sequence). The CDR3 extends over 17 amino acids. This chain's CDR3 is CASSQPFSGALSYEQYF. CDR3 DNA sequence: TGTGCCAGCAGCCAACCTTTTAGCGGAGCCCTCTCCTACGAGCAGTACTTC.

This sequence joins TRBV12-3 or TRBV12-4 and TRBJ2-1, with D possibly being TRBD2 (6 bases). The CDR3 consists of 15 residues. Trimming shortened V by 2 bases and J by 5 bases, and 13 bases separated the two germline ends. DNA of the CDR3: TGTGCCAGCAGTTTAACGGGGGTCCGCCACAATGAGCAGTTCTTC. Its translation: CASSLTGVRHNEQFF.

V and J are TRBV6-2 or TRBV6-3 and TRBJ2-7, with 10 bases lining up with TRBD1. In germline, CDR1 is MNHEY, CDR2 SVGEGT. J lost 0 bases, V lost 6 bases, and 5 bases had no gene match. The CDR3 extends over 15 amino acids. The CDR3 DNA sequence: TGTGCCAGCAGCTGGGACAGGGGAAGCTCCTACGAGCAGTACTTC. Its translation is CASSWDRGSSYEQYF.

This clonotype occurred a few times. The CDR3 protein is CASRATVNTEAFF. The CDR3 nucleotides are TGTGCCAGCCGTGCGACCGTTAACACTGAAGCTTTCTTT. This chain links TRBV27 with TRBJ1-1, with unresolved D. The CDR3 loop spans 13 amino acids. Germline lookup yields CDR1 MNHEY and CDR2 SMNVEV (reference sequence). Trimming removed 8 bases at V and 2 bases at J, with 12 bases between.

This clonotype was recorded only once. The V gene is TRBV6-2 or TRBV6-3, the J gene TRBJ2-6; 8 bases are a match to TRBD1. The CDR3 loop spans 16 amino acids. Germline assignment: CDR1 MNHEY and CDR2 SVGEGT. J gave up 1 base and V 5 bases, and 4 bases lay outside the gene matches. The CDR3: CASSRRGQSGANVLTF. The CDR3 coding sequence is TGTGCCAGCAGTCGCAGGGGGCAGTCTGGGGCCAACGTCCTGACTTTC.

The count of this clonotype is one. The chain links TRBV7-9 to TRBJ2-7; unclear D gene. V was shortened by 5 bases and J by 7 bases, with 18 bases between the two germline ends. The CDR3 runs to 14 residues. Germline CDR1 is SEHNR and CDR2 is FQNEAQ (reference sequence). CDR3 amino acids: CASSRLGTGEEQYF. The CDR3 DNA reads TGTGCCAGCAGCCGGCTGGGAACGGGCGAAGAGCAGTACTTC.

The sample holds many counts of this clonotype. The chain joins TRBV2 to TRBJ2-1, with TRBD2 identical over 9 bases. Germline-derived CDR1 and CDR2 are SNHLY and FYNNEI. The CDR3 runs to 14 residues. The V gene end was trimmed by 10 bases and the J gene end by 4 bases; junction bases not matched to a gene: 8. CDR3 DNA: TGTGCCACTTCCTGGACTAGCGCGTACAATGAGCAGTTCTTC. It is translated as CATSWTSAYNEQFF.

The chain recombines TRBV10-3 with TRBJ2-5; either TRBD1 or TRBD2 may fit D (5 bases each). Trimming took off 2 bases at V and 1 base at J, with 8 bases between the two ends. Germline CDR1 is ENHRY and CDR2 is SYGVKD. This CDR3 comprises 14 residues. This CDR3 reads CAISEGTTQETQYF. The CDR3 DNA follows: TGTGCCATCAGTGAGGGGACGACCCAAGAGACCCAGTACTTC.

The chain carries TRBV12-3 or TRBV12-4 and TRBJ2-1; 7 positions match TRBD1. V shed 3 bases, J shed 5 bases, and the junction held 10 bases outside the gene matches. This CDR3 has 16 amino acids. CDR3 sequence reads: CASSFEVWTGDNEQFF. CDR3 nucleotide sequence: TGTGCCAGCAGTTTTGAGGTGTGGACAGGAGACAATGAGCAGTTCTTC.

This clonotype was recorded a few times. J is TRBJ2-3 and V is TRBV20-1; TRBD1 matches at 8 bases. Trimming removed 0 bases from V and 4 bases from J; junction bases left unmatched: 6. There are 15 residues in the CDR3. From germline, CDR1 is DFQATT and CDR2 SNEGSKA (reference sequence). The CDR3: CSARDLRGRADTQYF. CDR3 coding DNA: TGCAGTGCTAGAGATCTCAGGGGGCGGGCAGATACGCAGTATTTT.

The chain has TRBV18 and TRBJ2-7; D not certain. Germline assignment: CDR1 KGHSH and CDR2 LQKENI. This CDR3 comprises 15 residues. V dropped 3 bases and J dropped 2 bases, with 14 bases sitting between them. For the CDR3, the DNA is TGTGCCAGCTCACCTGGTTCCGGCAGAACCTACGAGCAGTACTTC. Its protein is CASSPGSGRTYEQYF.

This clonotype was detected a few times. The chain links TRBV13 to TRBJ2-7, with TRBD1 identical over 11 bases. V was pared by 4 bases and J by 8 bases, with 7 bases of the junction left unmatched. The CDR3 spans 14 residues. The germline V gene encodes CDR1 PRHDT and CDR2 FYEKMQ (reference sequence). The CDR3 loop is CASSSGQGEEKQYF. DNA of the CDR3: TGTGCCAGCAGCTCGGGACAGGGGGAGGAAAAGCAGTACTTC.

The chain carries TRBV4-2 and TRBJ2-7; the match to TRBD2 covers 7 bases. CDR3 length equals 17 residues. Trimming cost V 2 bases and J 5 bases; bases outside gene matches: 15. In germline, CDR1 is LGHNA, CDR2 YNFKEQ. CDR3 nucleotides: TGTGCCAGCAGCCAACCCCTCGGGGCGGGAGAAATCAACGAGCAGTACTTC. Residues: CASSQPLGAGEINEQYF.

This clonotype appeared many times. The chain employs TRBV10-3 and TRBJ2-7; D unresolved. Trimming stripped 7 bases from V and 2 bases from J, with 6 bases between. CDR1 and CDR2 from the germline V gene are ENHRY and SYGVKD. The CDR3 sequence is 11 residues long. The chain's CDR3 is CAIKETYEQYF. The CDR3 DNA is TGTGCCATCAAAGAGACCTACGAGCAGTACTTC.

CDR3 bases: TGCAGCGTTGAAGATCCCCGCGGCACGGGGAACACTGAAGCTTTCTTT. Protein sequence: CSVEDPRGTGNTEAFF. The gene calls are TRBV29-1 and TRBJ1-1; D remains ambiguous. The CDR3 extends over 16 amino acids. Trimming pared 0 bases from V and 1 base from J, leaving 15 bases between. CDR1 SQVTM and CDR2 ANQGSEA come from the germline V gene.

This clonotype was observed a handful of times. The rearrangement uses TRBV20-1 and TRBJ2-7; tentatively, D is TRBD1 (5 bases). Trimming shortened V by 3 bases and J by 7 bases, and 10 bases separated the two germline ends. CDR1 and CDR2 (germline): DFQATT, SNEGSKA (reference sequence). This CDR3 comprises 11 residues. The CDR3 here is CSARNQGEQYF. The CDR3 nucleotides are TGCAGTGCTAGGAACCAGGGAGAGCAGTACTTC.

This clonotype was observed a handful of times. The chain joins TRBV7-8 to TRBJ2-1; TRBD1 might be the D (7 bases). With 5 bases removed from V and 9 bases from J, the gap between germline ends came to 23 bases. The CDR3 spans 16 residues. Germline assignment: CDR1 SGHVS and CDR2 FQNEAQ. The CDR3: CASSVHPDWQGGEQFF. In DNA, the CDR3 is TGTGCCAGCAGCGTACACCCAGACTGGCAGGGGGGTGAGCAGTTCTTC. Full variable domain (rest looked up from reference TRBV7-8 and TRBJ2-1): GAGVSQSPRYKVAKRGQDVALRCDPISGHVSLFWYQQALGQGPEFLTYFQNEAQLDKSGLPSDRFFAERPEGSVSTLKIQRTQQEDSAVYLCASSVHPDWQGGEQFFGPGTRLTVL.